Listed below are T cell receptor beta chains from one sample, sequenced in a study of cytomegalovirus exposure and HLA in healthy donors. Assay: immunoSEQ multiplex PCR; the TCRdb copy retains only in-frame clones and omits some. The data show hundreds of thousands of clones, approximately 90% seen once. The sequenced sample consisted of PBMCs. These TCRs come from a woman in her late teens or twenties in good health and CMV-seronegative. Both conserved end residues are part of each CDR3. The D gene is left open where the match is weak.

TRBD1,TRBV4-1,TRBJ1-2,CASSQPGQLNYGYTF
TRBD2,TRBV4-1,TRBJ2-7,CASSQAGGPKEQYF
TRBD1,TRBV15,TRBJ2-7,CATSSQRTGYYGQYF
-,TRBV16,TRBJ1-5,CASSPTVRNQPQHF
-,TRBV18,TRBJ1-2,CASSPSYGYTF
-,TRBV5-1,TRBJ1-5,CASSPGGGVNQPQHF
-,TRBV6-6,TRBJ1-1,CASSPPMRVIGTEAFF
-,TRBV2,TRBJ1-1,CASSSNQGPAFF
TRBD1,TRBV15,TRBJ1-2,CATTQTQGGTEGGYTF
-,TRBV9,TRBJ2-7,CASSPRQSSYEQYF
TRBD2,TRBV19,TRBJ2-1,CASSASGGAYNEQFF
TRBD1,TRBV30,TRBJ1-4,CAWKTIGTGNEKLFF
-,TRBV27,TRBJ2-7,CASSFHTAYEQYF
TRBD1,TRBV19,TRBJ2-3,CASSKDRGADTQYF
-,TRBV6-5,TRBJ2-5,CASSYRAIQETQYF
-,TRBV9,TRBJ2-7,CAPGGGTAVSYEQYF
TRBD2,TRBV7-2,TRBJ2-7,CASSLEGTSGAYEQYF
-,TRBV28,TRBJ2-1,CASSLDSNEQFF
TRBD1,TRBV27,-,CASRRTGGMYEQYF
-,TRBV18,TRBJ2-3,CASSQRQSLTDTQYF
TRBD1,TRBV19,TRBJ1-5,CASSIDFRQGGFNQPQHF
TRBD2,TRBV5-8,TRBJ2-4,CASSLEGLAGGLAKNIQYF
TRBD1,TRBV29-1,TRBJ1-2,CSVEGQGYGYTF
-,TRBV7-3,TRBJ2-1,CASSRREGSYNEQFF
-,TRBV27,TRBJ2-7,CASSLVGTYEQYF
TRBD1,TRBV5-6,TRBJ1-1,CASSWWTGRTEAFF
-,TRBV6-5,TRBJ1-2,CASSYSVNYGYTF
-,TRBV12-5,TRBJ2-3,CASGQDTQYF
-,TRBV20-1,TRBJ1-1,CSARGEQGAFF
TRBD1,TRBV6-6,TRBJ1-2,CASSYRDRGANYGYTF
-,TRBV5-4,TRBJ2-7,CASSPTGRGVNEQYF
-,TRBV6-5,TRBJ1-5,CASSPGGWAQHF
TRBD1,TRBV29-1,TRBJ1-5,CSVERQGETRNQPQHF
TRBD1,TRBV30,TRBJ1-5,CAWSVLGRGAWDQPQHF
-,TRBV6-6,TRBJ1-5,CASSPPRTETNQPQHF
-,TRBV9,TRBJ2-5,CASSVGLAVSETQYF
TRBD1,TRBV4-1,TRBJ2-7,CASSQTGGEQYF
TRBD1,TRBV30,TRBJ1-2,CASTGNYGYTF
TRBD2,TRBV2,TRBJ2-1,CASSLAGVIYNEQFF
-,TRBV29-1,TRBJ1-1,CSVDRAAFF
-,TRBV7-6,TRBJ1-2,CASTAGAGYGYTF
-,TRBV18,TRBJ1-3,CASSRNELQSSGNTIYF
TRBD1,TRBV19,TRBJ2-7,CASSVVGQGAAYEQYF
-,TRBV7-9,TRBJ2-2,CASSLARPQVNTGELFF
TRBD1,TRBV9,TRBJ1-6,CASSVNGQGNSPLHF
-,TRBV10-1,TRBJ2-7,CASSESRSYEQYF
-,TRBV19,TRBJ1-5,CASSSTGNQPQHF
-,TRBV6-4,TRBJ2-3,CASSDSEGADTQYF
-,TRBV5-6,TRBJ1-6,CASSPHGTALSPLHF
-,TRBV27,TRBJ1-4,CASSYQGFNEKLFF
TRBD1,TRBV19,TRBJ1-4,CASSIERQGANEKLFF
TRBD2,TRBV10-1,TRBJ2-5,CASSGGLAETQYF
TRBD1,TRBV5-1,TRBJ2-1,CASSKGQGGLDEQFF